This is a list of T cell receptor beta chains from one sample in a study of cytomegalovirus exposure and HLA in healthy donors. Clones were sequenced by immunoSEQ multiplex PCR, and TCRdb holds only the in-frame ones, with some missing. This table has around 140,000 clones, approximately 85% appearing once. Sequencing was done on a sample of PBMCs. The receptors derive from a woman aged 40-49 years in good health and CMV-seronegative. Each CDR3 is given with its conserved first and last residue. A D gene is named only where the DNA matches it firmly. Some rows mark clone size as missing; the rest say once, few, many or name a class of expanded clone.

cdr3_aa cdr3_nt v_call clone_size j_call d_call
CASSLSFYGYTF TGTGCCAGCAGTTTGTCCTTCTATGGCTACACCTTC TRBV28 once TRBJ1-2 -
CASATSGRFETQYF TGTGCCAGCGCGACTAGCGGGAGATTCGAGACCCAGTACTTC TRBV2 once TRBJ2-5 TRBD2
CASSFGQVNTEAFF TGTGCCAGCAGCTTCGGACAGGTGAACACTGAAGCTTTCTTT TRBV7-9 - TRBJ1-1 TRBD1
CASSLHGTSAYEQYF TGTGCCAGCAGCTTACACGGGACTAGCGCCTACGAGCAGTACTTC TRBV7-9 - TRBJ2-7 TRBD2
CASSFDGQGTGELFF TGCGCCAGCAGCTTTGACGGACAGGGCACCGGGGAGCTGTTTTTT TRBV5-1 - TRBJ2-2 TRBD1
CASSYSIARGYGYTF TGTGCCAGCAGTTACTCGATAGCCAGGGGGTACGGCTACACCTTC TRBV6-5 - TRBJ1-2 TRBD1
CASSFPTGELFF TGTGCCAGCAGCTTTCCGACCGGGGAGCTGTTTTTT TRBV7-2 - TRBJ2-2 -
CASSQTGQGLWNSPLHF TGCGCCAGCAGCCAAACGGGACAGGGACTTTGGAATTCACCCCTCCACTTT TRBV4-1 - TRBJ1-6 TRBD1
CASSWGLVNEQYF TGTGCCAGCAGCTGGGGACTAGTAAACGAGCAGTACTTC TRBV7-9 few TRBJ2-7 TRBD2
CASSFLQVRSNQPQHF TGTGCCAGCAGCTTTCTACAGGTAAGGAGCAATCAGCCCCAGCATTTT TRBV7-3 once TRBJ1-5 -
CASSLASGEETQYF TGCGCCAGCAGCTTGGCGTCGGGGGAAGAGACCCAGTACTTC TRBV5-1 - TRBJ2-5 -
CASSLGARLAFF TGTGCCAGCAGCTTGGGGGCCCGGCTGGCTTTCTTT TRBV7-9 - TRBJ1-1 -
CASRASGTYEQYF TGTGCCAGCAGGGCTAGCGGGACCTACGAGCAGTACTTC TRBV27 - TRBJ2-7 TRBD2
CASSYSRDYHNEQFF TGTGCCAGCAGTTACTCCCGGGACTACCACAATGAGCAGTTCTTC TRBV6-5 - TRBJ2-1 TRBD2
CATSREAEANYGYTF TGTGCCACCAGCAGAGAGGCCGAAGCTAACTATGGCTACACCTTC TRBV15 - TRBJ1-2 -
CASSYDFSYNEQFF TGTGCCAGCAGCTACGACTTCTCCTACAATGAGCAGTTCTTC TRBV7-2 once TRBJ2-1 -
CASSSPGVSYEQYF TGTGCCAGCAGCTCTCCAGGGGTCTCCTACGAGCAGTACTTC TRBV5-4 - TRBJ2-7 -
CASSPPGGVNEQYF TGTGCCAGCAGCCCCCCAGGGGGAGTTAACGAGCAGTACTTC TRBV13 - TRBJ2-7 TRBD1
CASSLAGSHYNEQFF TGCGCCAGCAGCTTGGCCGGGAGTCACTACAATGAGCAGTTCTTC TRBV5-1 - TRBJ2-1 -
CASSTQDRTQETQYF TGCGCCAGCAGCACGCAGGACAGGACACAAGAGACCCAGTACTTC TRBV5-1 - TRBJ2-5 TRBD1
CASSLETPEDTQYF TGTGCCAGCAGCTTAGAGACACCCGAGGATACGCAGTATTTT TRBV7-8 - TRBJ2-3 -
CASSASTGVGPQHF TGTGCCAGTAGTGCCTCGACAGGGGTAGGGCCCCAGCATTTT TRBV19 - TRBJ1-5 TRBD1
CASSYSRGTGYEQYF TGTGCCAGCAGTTACTCTCGTGGGACAGGGTACGAGCAGTACTTC TRBV6-5 - TRBJ2-7 TRBD1
CASSLVLADNEQFF TGCGCCAGCAGCTTGGTACTAGCGGACAATGAGCAGTTCTTC TRBV5-1 - TRBJ2-1 TRBD2
CASSYSSKTQSSQHF TGTGCCAGCAGTTACTCGAGCAAGACTCAATCGTCCCAGCATTTT TRBV6-6 few TRBJ1-5 -
CAISESQPGHLAYEQYF TGTGCCATCAGTGAGTCACAACCGGGACACCTCGCCTACGAGCAGTACTTC TRBV10-3 - TRBJ2-7 -
CASSPERGTGYGYTF TGTGCCAGCAGCCCGGAGAGGGGGACAGGGTATGGCTACACCTTC TRBV5-8 few TRBJ1-2 TRBD1
CASSLGGYYEQYF TGTGCCAGCAGCTTGGGGGGGTACTACGAGCAGTACTTC TRBV7-9 - TRBJ2-7 TRBD2
CASSEIAAGLYEQYF TGTGCCAGCAGTGAAATAGCGGCAGGGCTATACGAGCAGTACTTC TRBV6-1 - TRBJ2-7 -
CASSRSGGTEAFF TGTGCCAGCAGTCGATCAGGTGGCACTGAAGCTTTCTTT TRBV6-5 - TRBJ1-1 -
CASSLRVQEEQFF TGTGCCAGCAGCTTGAGAGTTCAGGAAGAGCAGTTCTTC TRBV5-4 few TRBJ2-1 -
CASTTLRLTDTQYF TGTGCCAGCACTACCCTAAGACTGACAGATACGCAGTATTTT TRBV6-1 - TRBJ2-3 -
CASSLDPWAGYGYTF TGCGCCAGCAGCTTGGACCCTTGGGCAGGGTATGGCTACACCTTC TRBV5-1 - TRBJ1-2 -
CASSVGPANEKLFF TGTGCCAGCAGCGTGGGGCCGGCTAATGAAAAACTGTTTTTT TRBV4-2 - TRBJ1-4 -
CASTSGGSTYNEQFF TGTGCCAGCACCTCTGGGGGGAGCACCTACAATGAGCAGTTCTTC TRBV28 - TRBJ2-1 -
CASSLKAGPDAQYF TGTGCCAGCAGCTTGAAAGCGGGACCAGATGCGCAGTATTTT TRBV5-4 - TRBJ2-3 TRBD2
CASSPPMTSGYEQYF TGTGCCAGCTCACCACCGATGACTAGCGGCTACGAGCAGTACTTC TRBV18 - TRBJ2-7 TRBD2
CASSPILGTAEKLFF TGTGCCAGCAGTCCGATCCTCGGGACAGCGGAAAAACTGTTTTTT TRBV27 - TRBJ1-4 TRBD1
CASSRTAGQPQHF TGTGCCAGCAGTCGGACCGCAGGGCAGCCCCAGCATTTT TRBV5-6 - TRBJ1-5 -
CASNIGAGVGDTQYF TGTGCCAGCAACATCGGAGCGGGAGTTGGAGATACGCAGTATTTT TRBV6-4 - TRBJ2-3 TRBD2
CASIGAGMIWETQYF TGTGCCAGCATCGGAGCGGGGATGATCTGGGAGACCCAGTACTTC TRBV6-1 - TRBJ2-5 TRBD2
CASSLDAGHQPQHF TGCGCCAGCAGCTTGGATGCAGGGCATCAGCCCCAGCATTTT TRBV5-1 - TRBJ1-5 -
CASSLLSGTGTPDTQYF TGTGCCAGCTCATTACTTTCCGGGACAGGGACGCCAGATACGCAGTATTTT TRBV18 - TRBJ2-3 TRBD1
CASTPDRGETQYF TGCGCCAGCACCCCGGACAGGGGCGAGACCCAGTACTTC TRBV5-1 - TRBJ2-5 TRBD1
CASTEGQGPFYGYTF TGTGCCAGCACGGAAGGTCAGGGGCCCTTTTATGGCTACACCTTC TRBV6-1 - TRBJ1-2 -
CASSGPGQGATEAFF TGTGCCAGCAGTGGCCCGGGACAGGGGGCAACTGAAGCTTTCTTT TRBV2 - TRBJ1-1 TRBD1
CASSPGQGMTNYGYTF TGTGCCAGCAGCCCCGGCCAGGGTATGACTAACTATGGCTACACCTTC TRBV11-3 - TRBJ1-2 -
CASSTRGEEWDTQYF TGTGCCAGCAGCACGCGAGGAGAGGAGTGGGATACGCAGTATTTT TRBV7-9 once TRBJ2-3 -
CAISGPGQVSYEQYF TGTGCCATCAGCGGGCCGGGACAGGTCTCCTACGAGCAGTACTTC TRBV10-3 - TRBJ2-7 TRBD1